This TCR beta chain was obtained from a study of glioma-infiltrating T cells. Looking at the study overall: Glioblastomas were WHO grade IV, sampled at first diagnosis; low-grade were grade II.

Amplification of TCR alpha and beta CDR3 regions from RNA used iRepertoire nested multiplex PCR. TCRdb processed the multiplex PCR reads anew with MiXCR; each CDR3 protein has one entry. The repertoire includes around 350,000 distinct CDR3 sequences, roughly 41% of them detected once, and more than 10% sits in the top ten. V lost 5 bases to trimming and J lost 5 bases; unmatched junction nucleotides: 13. CDR1 DFQATT and CDR2 SNEGSKA come from the germline V gene (reference sequence). The CDR3 has 15 residues. Concerning this clonotype itself: Its specificity is not known.

The study's findings and limits: Gliomas, especially low-grade, showed above-expected tissue-blood divergence; non-neoplastic patients showed below.

V and J are TRBV20-1 and TRBJ2-7; 9 bases align to TRBD2. The sequencing input was glioma tissue, nonneoplastic brain tissue, or PBMCs (not recorded which). This clonotype was sampled from a human donor with low-grade glioma or glioblastoma, undergoing nonglioma brain surgery, or in good health (not recorded which). The CDR3 loop is CSAVRGGRGYNEQYF. The CDR3 DNA follows: TGCAGTGCTGTCCGGGGCGGGAGGGGCTACAACGAGCAGTACTTC.